Sequencing of this T cell receptor beta chain was carried out in a study of technical replicates of blood from a few donors. Germline assignment: CDR1 LNHDA and CDR2 SQIVND (reference sequence). Trimming took off 6 bases at V and 5 bases at J, with 8 bases between the two ends. CDR3 length: 12 residues. Sequencing used immunoSEQ multiplex PCR; TCRdb keeps in-frame clones, though not all of them. The sample records roughly 79,000 clones, more than 80% being singletons. The sample comprised PBMCs. The clonotype comes from a human donor in good health. Some clones in this sample may be carry-over from other donors' samples. V usage is TRBV19 and J usage is TRBJ1-5, with D unclear. CDR3 DNA: TGTGCCAGTAGCCCCTTCGATCAGCCCCAGCATTTT. Encoded protein: CASSPFDQPQHF.